This T cell receptor beta chain was found in a study of blood T cell repertoires in COVID-19. Study overall: The United States, Italy and Spain provided the acute and convalescent COVID-19 samples. In each case, the material was cDNA or gDNA derived from T cells, B-cell-depleted T cells, or PBMCs.

Assay: immunoSEQ multiplex PCR; the TCRdb copy retains only in-frame clones and omits some. The table has fewer than 200,000 clones, 87% seen once; the top ten hold roughly 21%. Trimming removed 4 bases from V and 9 bases from J, with 19 bases in between. The CDR3 is 14 residues long. Germline CDR1 LGHDT, CDR2 YNNKEL (reference sequence). The chain joins TRBV3-1 (or the pseudogene TRBV3-2) to TRBJ2-7; possible D gene TRBD2, 6 bases. The sequence came from a man aged 55 to 70 with active or convalescent COVID-19. Sample: peripheral blood. CDR3 DNA sequence: TGTGCCAGCAGCCCTGTGGAGGGGCAGAAGCGGCAGTACTTC. Its protein product is CASSPVEGQKRQYF.